One and the same sample provided the 18 T cell receptor beta chains below, sequenced in a study of T cell changes during pregnancy in multiple sclerosis. Profiled with immunoSEQ multiplex PCR; TCRdb holds only in-frame clones, not every one. Altogether approximately 99,000 clones are present, 90% being singletons, with the ten largest covering under 0.8%. The specimen comprised peripheral blood, sampled in the second trimester of pregnancy. These receptors came from a female donor in good health, enrolled as a control in a pregnancy study.

The chain is built from TRBV6-4 and TRBJ2-7, with 8 bases fitting TRBD1. CDR1 and CDR2 (germline): MRHNA, SNTAGT. V lost 3 bases and J lost 6; bases outside the gene matches: 4. The CDR3 has 13 residues. Here the CDR3 reads CASSEDRVSEQYF. CDR3 DNA: TGTGCCAGCAGTGAGGACAGGGTGAGCGAGCAGTACTTC.

V is TRBV6-1 and J is TRBJ2-7; TRBD2 agrees at 7 bases. This CDR3 is 16 amino acids long. Germline loops: CDR1 MNHNS, CDR2 SASEGT. V dropped 3 bases and J dropped 4; count of bases not matched to a gene: 12. The CDR3 DNA is TGTGCCAGCAGTGAGGGGGGAGGGACGGTCAGGTACGAGCAGTACTTC. Amino acids: CASSEGGGTVRYEQYF.

V gene TRBV7-2 combines with J gene TRBJ2-7; D call uncertain. Germline CDR1 is SGHTA and CDR2 is FQGNSA. This CDR3 contains 14 residues. Trimming shortened V by 3 bases and J by 2 bases, and 11 bases separated the two germline ends. CDR3 loop: CASSFAGSPYEQYF. The CDR3 bases are TGTGCCAGCAGCTTTGCTGGCTCCCCCTACGAGCAGTACTTC.

This chain links TRBV4-1 with TRBJ2-7; 8 nucleotides agree with TRBD2. V was clipped by 1 base and J by 0 bases; unmatched bases: 8. Germline V gene lookup returns CDR1 MGHRA and CDR2 YSYEKL. This CDR3 contains 17 residues. This CDR3 is CASSQVISGGSSYEQYF. CDR3 DNA sequence: TGCGCCAGCAGCCAAGTTATCAGCGGGGGTAGCTCCTACGAGCAGTACTTC.

The rearrangement uses TRBV5-8 and TRBJ1-1; D is unclear. The V gene's germline CDR1 is SGHTS and CDR2 YDEGEE. The CDR3 totals 14 residues. V was shortened by 4 bases and J by 3 bases, with 13 bases between the two germline ends. CDR3 protein: CASSDYIRDTEAFF. The CDR3 region has the DNA TGTGCCAGCAGCGATTACATACGGGACACTGAAGCTTTCTTT.

The V and J genes are TRBV28 and TRBJ1-6, with D possibly being TRBD1 (5 bases). Germline assignment: CDR1 MDHEN and CDR2 SYDVKM. CDR3 size: 16 residues. Trimming shortened V by 4 bases and J by 2 bases, and 12 bases separated the two germline ends. As DNA, the CDR3 is TGTGCCAGCAGTTCCCTGACAGAAACCTATAATTCACCCCTCCACTTT. This codes for CASSSLTETYNSPLHF.

The genes are TRBV27 and TRBJ2-7; no firm D call. The CDR3 consists of 16 residues. Germline V gives CDR1 MNHEY, CDR2 SMNVEV (reference sequence). The V and J ends lost 0 bases and 1 base respectively, with 13 bases between them. Here the CDR3 reads CASSLSISQASYEQYF. DNA of the CDR3: TGTGCCAGCAGTTTATCGATTTCTCAGGCGTCCTACGAGCAGTACTTC.

The chain carries TRBV9 and TRBJ2-7; no clear D. V lost 3 bases to trimming and J lost 5 bases, with 15 bases between them. CDR1 is SGDLS, CDR2 YYNGEE, per germline. CDR3 length: 14 residues. DNA of the CDR3: TGTGCCAGCAGCGGACTGGAGCGACCCCACGAGCAGTACTTC. It codes for CASSGLERPHEQYF.

The V call is TRBV5-6, the J call TRBJ1-2, with D unclear. Germline V lookup: CDR1 SGHDT, CDR2 YYEEEE. This CDR3 has 15 residues. The V gene lost 0 bases and the J gene lost 2 bases, with 11 bases spanning the gap. The CDR3 region is CASSLGPAGNYGYTF. In DNA form, the CDR3 reads TGTGCCAGCAGCTTGGGCCCCGCGGGGAACTATGGCTACACCTTC.

In nucleotides, the CDR3 is TGCGCCAGCACCCCCTGGACAGGTTCAAATTCACCCCTCCACTTT. Translated, it gives CASTPWTGSNSPLHF. The chain combines TRBV4-1 with TRBJ1-6, with 7 positions matching TRBD1. The J segment lost 7 bases and the V segment lost 7 bases, leaving 10 bases of the junction unmatched. CDR1 is MGHRA and CDR2 is YSYEKL in the germline V gene. This CDR3 comprises 15 residues.

This chain links TRBV5-1 with TRBJ1-1; D is uncertain. CDR1 and CDR2 from the germline V gene are SGHRS and YFSETQ. V dropped 4 bases and J dropped 4 bases, with 11 bases sitting between them. This CDR3 spans 13 amino acids. The CDR3 region has the DNA TGCGCCAGCAGCCAGTGGGGAGGCACTGAAGCTTTCTTT. The encoded protein is CASSQWGGTEAFF.

The chain joins TRBV28 to TRBJ2-5; D may be TRBD2 (6 bases). V was pared by 6 bases and J by 5 bases, with 19 bases between. Germline lookup yields CDR1 MDHEN and CDR2 SYDVKM. CDR3 length equals 15 residues. In DNA, the CDR3 is TGTGCCAGCAGGCTAAGGGACGGGGACTTGGAGACCCAGTACTTC. Protein product: CASRLRDGDLETQYF.

The chain links TRBV27 to TRBJ2-7, with 7 positions matching TRBD2. Per the germline V gene, CDR1 is MNHEY and CDR2 is SMNVEV (reference sequence). CDR3 length: 14 residues. V gave up 6 bases and J gave up 2 bases; unmatched junction bases: 7. This CDR3 reads CASRWSGATYEQYF. CDR3 nucleotides: TGTGCCAGCAGGTGGAGCGGGGCCACCTACGAGCAGTACTTC.

The chain combines TRBV5-4 with TRBJ2-3; D is unclear. Germline V gene data show CDR1 as SGHNT and CDR2 as YYREEE (reference sequence). CDR3 length: 14 amino acids. Trimming stripped 5 bases from V and 0 bases from J, with 10 bases between. CDR3 nucleotide sequence: TGTGCCAGCAGTTTGACATCTAGCACAGATACGCAGTATTTT. Protein product: CASSLTSSTDTQYF.

J is TRBJ2-1 and V is TRBV6-1, with 8 bases matching TRBD2. The CDR3 contains 13 residues. Germline CDR1 MNHNS, CDR2 SASEGT. The junction had 2 bases not matched to a gene; V was cut back by 1 base and J by 9 bases. The CDR3 loop reads CASSEDGGGEQFF. CDR3 nucleotides: TGTGCCAGCAGTGAAGACGGGGGGGGTGAGCAGTTCTTC.

This rearrangement joins TRBV6-5 to TRBJ2-5; the D is unclear. V dropped 5 bases and J dropped 5 bases, with 6 bases sitting between them. Germline CDR1 and CDR2: MNHEY and SVGAGI. This CDR3 comprises 11 residues. CDR3 residues: CASSRRETQYF. CDR3 sequence (DNA): TGTGCCAGCAGTCGTCGGGAGACCCAGTACTTC.

The V call is TRBV19, the J call TRBJ1-2; 12 bases agree with TRBD1. CDR3 length equals 14 residues. V gave up 5 bases and J gave up 7 bases; unmatched junction bases: 5. The germline gives CDR1 LNHDA, CDR2 SQIVND (reference sequence). In DNA, the CDR3 is TGTGCCAGTAGTCCCCGGGACAGGGGGCTTGGCTACACCTTC. This sequence encodes CASSPRDRGLGYTF.

The chain combines TRBV5-4 with TRBJ1-4, with D possibly TRBD1 on 5 matching bases. Per the germline V gene, CDR1 is SGHNT and CDR2 is YYREEE (reference sequence). The CDR3 spans 15 residues. Trimming stripped 0 bases from V and 4 bases from J, with 10 bases between. In nucleotides, the CDR3 is TGTGCCAGCAGCTTGGGGGGCGGCTATAATGAAAAACTGTTTTTT. This gives the protein CASSLGGGYNEKLFF. The full variable domain, rest sourced from reference TRBV5-4 and TRBJ1-4, is ETGVTQSPTHLIKTRGQQVTLRCSSQSGHNTVSWYQQALGQGPQFIFQYYREEENGRGNFPPRFSGLQFPNYSSELNVNALELDDSALYLCASSLGGGYNEKLFFGSGTQLSVL.